This is a list of T cell receptor beta chains from one sample in a study of CD8+CD57+ T cells in acquired aplastic anemia. TCRdb analysed the reads with MiXCR anew, one entry per CDR3 protein. The table has hundreds of thousands of distinct CDR3 sequences, 65% to 80% seen once. The sample was sorted CD4+, CD8+, or CD8+CD57+ T cells (not recorded which) from PBMCs. These receptors all come from a human donor in good health, serving as a control. The CDR3 runs from the conserved cysteine through the conserved F or W. The order of the fields is D gene, clone size, V gene, J gene, CDR3 protein, CDR3 DNA. A D gene is named only where the DNA matches it firmly. Expanded clones are given a class, and other clones once, few, many or no size at all.

TRBD1	once	TRBV30	TRBJ1-6	CAWSVPGGNSPLHF	TGTGCCTGGAGTGTCCCAGGGGGCAATTCACCCCTCCACTTT
.	.	TRBV7-6	TRBJ1-6	CASSSGMTTDMQF	TGTGCCAGCAGCTCGGGGATGACCACAGATATGCAGTTT
TRBD2	.	TRBV20-1	TRBJ2-5	CSARDSGGPGETQYF	TGCAGTGCTAGAGATAGCGGGGGGCCGGGGGAGACCCAGTACTTC
.	few	TRBV5-4	TRBJ1-2	CASGSLKDGYGYTF	TGTGCCAGCGGCTCACTCAAGGACGGCTATGGCTACACCTTC
.	few	TRBV10-3	TRBJ1-2	CAISVGGDTYGYTF	TGTGCCATCAGTGTGGGGGGAGATACCTATGGCTACACCTTC
.	.	TRBV7-3	TRBJ1-6	CASSLAAGLPHHF	TGTGCCAGCAGCTTAGCCGCGGGTCTTCCTCACCACTTC
TRBD1	many	TRBV6-2/TRBV6-3	TRBJ2-7	CASSGQGTYEQYF	TGTGCCAGCAGTGGACAGGGTACCTACGAGCAGTACTTC
TRBD1	.	TRBV10-1	TRBJ1-2	CASSESNRTGTDYGYTF	TGCGCCAGCAGTGAGTCCAATAGGACAGGGACAGACTATGGCTACACCTTC
.	.	TRBV10-2	TRBJ1-5	CASSESEHQPQHF	TGCGCCAGCAGTGAGTCAGAACATCAGCCCCAGCATTTT
TRBD1	.	TRBV6-5	TRBJ2-5	CANSRGQGSQETQYF	TGTGCCAACAGTCGGGGACAGGGATCACAAGAGACCCAGTACTTC
.	.	TRBV25-1	TRBJ1-2	CASSSGVGYTF	TGTGCCAGCAGTTCCGGGGTTGGCTACACCTTC
TRBD2	many	TRBV20-1	TRBJ2-7	CSAKETTSGGFEQYF	TGCAGTGCTAAAGAAACGACTAGCGGGGGGTTCGAGCAGTACTTC
.	.	TRBV25-1	TRBJ1-1	CASSELEENNEAYF	TGTGCCAGCAGTGAATTAGAGGAGAACAACGAAGCTTACTTC
.	.	TRBV7-9	TRBJ1-1	CASSPGGVTEAFF	TGTGCCAGCAGTCCGGGGGGAGTCACTGAAGCTTTCTTT
TRBD2	.	TRBV12-3/TRBV12-4	TRBJ2-5	CAIRGGLAGFEETQYF	TGTGCCATCCGGGGCGGACTAGCGGGGTTTGAAGAGACCCAGTACTTC
.	.	TRBV5-8	TRBJ2-3	CASSLGRPTDTQYF	TGCGCCAGCAGCTTGGGACGGCCCACAGATACGCAGTATTTT
.	.	TRBV7-9	TRBJ1-4	CASSRADQPQQIGFF	TGTGCCAGCAGCCGAGCGGACCAGCCCCAGCAAATTGGGTTTTTT
TRBD1	many	TRBV20-1	TRBJ1-5	CSALGGGSNQPQHF	TGCAGTGCCCTAGGAGGGGGCAGCAATCAGCCCCAGCATTTT
.	.	TRBV19	TRBJ1-3	CASSARGQDAGNTIYF	TGTGCCAGTAGCGCTAGGGGACAAGATGCTGGAAACACCATATATTTT
.	.	TRBV2	TRBJ2-7	CASGRQSYEQYF	TGTGCCAGCGGAAGACAGTCATACGAGCAGTACTTC
TRBD1	.	TRBV2	TRBJ1-5	CASSSRTGNPPQHF	TGTGCCAGCAGTTCACGGACAGGGAATCCGCCCCAGCATTTT
.	many	TRBV2	TRBJ1-2	CASTRSYGYTF	TGTGCCAGCACCAGGAGCTATGGCTACACCTTC
TRBD1	.	TRBV7-9	TRBJ2-1	CASSLGSGGIGEAQFF	TGTGCCAGCAGCTTAGGGTCAGGGGGCATAGGTGAAGCTCAGTTCTTC
.	.	TRBV2	TRBJ2-5	CASSDISAETQYF	TGTGCCAGCAGTGATATCTCAGCAGAGACCCAGTACTTC
TRBD1	.	TRBV5-1	TRBJ2-7	CASSPNRTGWEQYF	TGCGCCAGCAGCCCCAATAGGACAGGTTGGGAGCAGTACTTC
.	.	TRBV2	TRBJ2-7	CATSDRGLTGREQYF	TGTGCCACCAGCGACCGGGGTCTTACGGGTCGCGAGCAGTACTTC
TRBD2	.	TRBV29-1	TRBJ2-7	CSAKTSGSHEQYF	TGCAGCGCTAAGACTAGCGGGAGCCACGAGCAGTACTTC
TRBD1	.	TRBV19	TRBJ1-6	CASSLQGAANSPLHF	TGTGCCAGTAGTCTTCAGGGGGCGGCCAATTCACCCCTCCACTTT
.	many	TRBV5-8	TRBJ1-5	CASHPEGGRSNQPQHF	TGTGCCAGCCACCCGGAGGGGGGCAGGAGCAATCAGCCCCAGCATTTT
TRBD1	.	TRBV20-1	TRBJ2-7	CSASHTDREHEQYF	TGCAGTGCTAGTCACACCGACAGGGAGCACGAGCAGTACTTC
.	.	TRBV10-3	TRBJ2-2	CVISEAGARTGELFF	TGTGTCATCAGTGAAGCAGGCGCGAGGACCGGGGAGCTGTTTTTT
TRBD1	.	TRBV20-1	TRBJ1-2	CSAFQGAEGYTF	TGCAGTGCTTTCCAGGGGGCTGAGGGCTACACCTTC
TRBD2	.	TRBV7-2	TRBJ2-3	CASSSSGRRWPDTQYF	TGTGCCAGCAGCTCTAGCGGGAGGAGGTGGCCAGATACGCAGTATTTT
TRBD2	.	TRBV6-5	TRBJ2-5	CASSQGLAGKETQYF	TGTGCCAGCAGTCAGGGACTAGCAGGAAAAGAGACCCAGTACTTC
.	few	TRBV30	TRBJ1-3	CAWTPDRTGNTIYF	TGTGCCTGGACTCCCGACAGGACTGGAAACACCATATATTTT
.	.	TRBV11-1	TRBJ1-2	CASSRDGLGGYTF	TGTGCCAGCAGCCGGGACGGCCTAGGCGGCTACACCTTC
.	.	TRBV9	TRBJ2-1	CASSVAEVYQETQF	TGTGCCAGCAGCGTCGCGGAGGTGTACCAAGAGACCCAGTTC
.	.	TRBV11-2	TRBJ2-7	CASSAGRRGEQYF	TGTGCCAGCAGCGCAGGGAGGAGGGGCGAGCAGTACTTC
.	.	TRBV7-4	TRBJ1-2	CASSIGQGCRYGYTF	TGTGCCAGCAGTATTGGGCAGGGGTGTCGGTATGGCTACACCTTC
TRBD1	many	TRBV6-2/TRBV6-3	TRBJ2-7	CASSYSSIGQGVYEQYF	TGTGCCAGCAGTTACTCGAGTATCGGACAGGGGGTCTACGAGCAGTACTTC
.	once	TRBV20-1	TRBJ2-7	CSASKATGAADYEQYF	TGCAGTGCTAGTAAGGCGACAGGCGCCGCCGACTACGAGCAGTACTTC